Sequencing of this TCR beta chain was carried out in a study of blood T cell repertoires in COVID-19 (TCRdb year 2020). Study-level background: Samples from collaborators originated in the United States, Italy and Spain and spanned both the acute and convalescent phases of COVID-19. The prospective study material was composed of cDNA or gDNA derived from T cells, B-cell-depleted T cells, or PBMCs. Deeply sampled blood TCRbeta repertoires from subjects exposed to, actively infected with, or recovered from COVID-19 were included in the dataset. A de-identified subject ID, COVID-19 status, age in years and sex were almost always included in the sample metadata. The repertoires were released in a freely available public database intended as a resource for research on the immune response to SARS-CoV-2. Where available, HLA class I and class II types were taken from metadata supplied by the sample provider and were not determined by assay-based typing. Samples were obtained from the ongoing ImmuneRACE study (first 160 participants) and from over 1,000 subjects provided by 6 global collaborators.

Study-level results and caveats: The amount of clinical and demographic metadata varied by source and participant and was provided uncurated.

Collaborating institutions collected whole blood in K2EDTA tubes following their own protocols. Collaborator samples were shipped for TCRbeta analysis as frozen whole blood, isolated PBMCs, or DNA extracted from either sample type. Note on this clone: Its antigen remains unidentified. No qualities accompany the bases; no much larger clone lies one base away.

The immunoSEQ Assay, a bias-controlled multiplex PCR, was used to amplify TCRbeta CDR3 regions from genomic DNA. The authors' analysis ran thus. The number of nucleated cells in each sample was estimated by amplification of reference gene primers within the assay. To quantify the absolute abundance of each unique TCRbeta CDR3 rearrangement, sequence reads were collapsed and filtered. For each sample, productive Simpson clonality was calculated by taking the square root of Simpson's diversity index across productive rearrangements. The clones in this table, taken by TCRdb from immuneACCESS, are in-frame only. Not every clone is retained; where verified, under half of the shortfall comes from an unresolved V gene, and the cause of the rest is unknown. The DNA gave D and trimming, while V, J and clone size come from that table. Across this sample there are 200,000 to 250,000 clones, with around 87% seen only once. The ten largest clones represent about 2.9% of the sample.

CDR1 WSHSY and CDR2 SAAADI are derived from the germline V gene. The CDR3 has 15 amino acids, counting the end cysteine and phenylalanine. The read is trimmed to its CDR3 DNA, 45 bases read in frame from base 1. Trimming removed 6 bases from V and 0 bases from J; the gene matches leave 1 base unexplained. This receptor was identified in a man in his fifties or sixties with acute or convalescent COVID-19. The rearranged segments are TRBV10-2 and TRBJ1-5, and TRBD1 aligns with 11 junction nucleotides. Sequencing was carried out using peripheral blood. The CDR3 loop reads CASRGQGGSNQPQHF. In nucleotides, the sequence is TGCGCCAGCAGGGGACAGGGGGGTAGCAATCAGCCCCAGCATTTT.